Shown below are 12 T cell receptor beta chains from a single sample sequenced in a study of blood T cell repertoires in COVID-19. Produced via immunoSEQ multiplex PCR; TCRdb's table is partial and in-frame only. The sample yields 20,000 to 25,000 clones, roughly 83% seen once. Sequencing used peripheral blood. The receptor source for this set is a man older than 75 with active or convalescent COVID-19.

The rearrangement links TRBV7-9 to TRBJ2-4, with D possibly TRBD1 on 5 matching bases. The germline V and J ends were trimmed by 3 bases and 3 bases, with 12 bases remaining between them. Germline V gene lookup returns CDR1 SEHNR and CDR2 FQNEAQ (reference sequence). The CDR3 is 15 amino acids. CDR3 residues: CASSFHKTDKNIQYF. The CDR3 DNA reads as TGTGCCAGCAGCTTCCACAAGACAGACAAAAACATTCAGTACTTC.

The chain combines TRBV28 with TRBJ2-7, with TRBD2 identical over 8 bases. The CDR3 contains 15 residues. Germline CDR1 is MDHEN and CDR2 is SYDVKM. J lost 4 bases, V lost 5 bases, and 10 bases had no gene match. CDR3: CASSLRAAGAYEQYF. DNA for the CDR3: TGTGCCAGCAGTCTCCGGGCAGCGGGGGCATACGAGCAGTACTTC. The full variable domain, in which reference TRBV28 and TRBJ2-7 provide the parts outside the CDR3, is DVKVTQSSRYLVKRTGEKVFLECVQDMDHENMFWYRQDPGLGLRLIYFSYDVKMKEKGDIPEGYSVSREKKERFSLILESASTNQTSMYLCASSLRAAGAYEQYFGPGTRLTVT.

This sequence joins TRBV29-1 and TRBJ2-3; D is unresolved. V lost 7 bases and J 2 bases, leaving 16 bases between the germline ends. The germline V gene encodes CDR1 SQVTM and CDR2 ANQGSEA. The CDR3 runs 14 residues. CDR3 sequence (DNA): TGCAGCGCCGACACCGGCGCACACACAGATACGCAGTATTTT. This encodes CSADTGAHTDTQYF.

The V call is TRBV5-4, the J call TRBJ2-4, with 7 bases that match TRBD1. Germline CDR1 SGHNT, CDR2 YYREEE (reference sequence). With V trimmed by 2 bases and J by 5 bases, 1 base remained unmatched. The CDR3 runs 13 residues. The CDR3 region is CASSLTGENIQYF. The CDR3 DNA sequence: TGTGCCAGCAGCTTAACAGGGGAAAACATTCAGTACTTC.

This clone turned up a few times. The chain joins TRBV6-5 to TRBJ1-1; TRBD1 agrees at 9 bases. The CDR3 is made up of 14 amino acids. Germline V gene sequence: CDR1 MNHEY, CDR2 SVGAGI. V trimming: 7 bases; J trimming: 2 bases; junction bases outside the gene matches: 5. CDR3 nucleotides: TGTGCCAGCAAAGCGGACAGGGGCAACACTGAAGCTTTCTTT. Translating gives CASKADRGNTEAFF.

The chain employs TRBV7-6 and TRBJ2-7, with TRBD1 matching over 7 bases. This CDR3 region has 13 residues. V shed 5 bases and J 6 bases; nucleotides not matched to a gene: 7. Germline CDR1 reads SGHVS; CDR2 reads FNYEAQ. The CDR3 loop is CASSPGTASEQYF. In DNA, the CDR3 is TGTGCCAGCAGCCCGGGGACAGCCTCCGAGCAGTACTTC.

This chain joins TRBV18 and TRBJ2-3; the match to TRBD1 covers 9 bases. The CDR3 has 15 amino acids. Trimming took 5 bases from V and 2 from J; bases not matched to a gene: 5. CDR1 is KGHSH, CDR2 LQKENI, per germline. The CDR3 region has the DNA TGTGCCAGCTCATCACGGGACAGGGACACAGATACGCAGTATTTT. It translates to CASSSRDRDTDTQYF.

V usage is TRBV7-9 and J usage is TRBJ1-4, with D unclear. The length of the CDR3 is 14 residues. Trimming pared 0 bases from V and 4 bases from J, leaving 6 bases between. From germline, CDR1 is SEHNR and CDR2 FQNEAQ (reference sequence). CDR3 protein: CASSLAGGNEKLFF. The DNA for the CDR3 is TGTGCCAGCAGCTTAGCTGGCGGTAATGAAAAACTGTTTTTT. Combining the CDR3 with reference TRBV7-9 and TRBJ1-4 gives the whole variable domain DTGVSQNPRHKITKRGQNVTFRCDPISEHNRLYWYRQTLGQGPEFLTYFQNEAQLEKSRLLSDRFSAERPKGSFSTLEIQRTEQGDSAMYLCASSLAGGNEKLFFGSGTQLSVL.

The V and J genes are TRBV5-1 and TRBJ2-2; the D is unclear. Between the trimmed V and J ends, which lost 5 bases and 3 bases, there was a span of 8 bases. Germline CDR1 and CDR2: SGHRS and YFSETQ. CDR3 size: 13 residues. The CDR3 bases are TGCGCCAGCAGTTACAGAGACACCGGGGAGCTGTTTTTT. It yields the protein CASSYRDTGELFF. Filled out from reference TRBV5-1 and TRBJ2-2, the complete variable domain reads KAGVTQTPRYLIKTRGQQVTLSCSPISGHRSVSWYQQTPGQGLQFLFEYFSETQRNKGNFPGRFSGRQFSNSRSEMNVSTLELGDSALYLCASSYRDTGELFFGEGSRLTVL.

This sequence joins TRBV7-3 and TRBJ1-1; D possibly corresponds to TRBD1 (5 bases). CDR3 length: 13 residues. Germline loops: CDR1 SGHTA, CDR2 FQGTGA. The V and J ends lost 5 bases and 3 bases respectively, with 10 bases between them. Written as DNA, the CDR3 is TGTGCCAGCAGCACGGACACTTACACTGAAGCTTTCTTT. It yields the protein CASSTDTYTEAFF.

This chain links TRBV6-4 with TRBJ2-3, with D unresolved. The V and J ends lost 3 bases and 2 bases respectively, with 12 bases between them. Germline CDR1 is MRHNA and CDR2 is SNTAGT. The CDR3 contains 15 residues. CDR3 DNA sequence: TGTGCCAGCAGTGAAAGCCACTCCTCCACAGATACGCAGTATTTT. Protein product: CASSESHSSTDTQYF.

The chain is built from TRBV3-1 (or the pseudogene TRBV3-2) and TRBJ2-7; the match to TRBD2 covers 8 bases. The CDR3 has 15 amino acids. Trimming took 7 bases from V and 1 from J; bases not matched to a gene: 9. Germline CDR1 is LGHDT and CDR2 is YNNKEL (reference sequence). The DNA for the CDR3 is TGTGCCAGCACCCTAGGGGCGGGGGGATCCTACGAGCAGTACTTC. Translated: CASTLGAGGSYEQYF.